This T cell receptor beta chain stems from a study of response to subunit inactivated influenza vaccine. Study-wide results and limits: It was suggested by the authors that few new T cells are recruited by each seasonal influenza vaccination.

TCRdb called the RT-PCR reads again in MiXCR, with one record for every CDR3 protein. The sample shows roughly 710,000 distinct CDR3 sequences, 14% of them seen only once. Details on this clonotype: Its antigen remains unidentified.

The V gene's germline CDR1 is SGHRS and CDR2 YFSETQ. V was cut by 4 bases and J by 0 bases, with 7 bases left in between. The CDR3 totals 13 residues. This TCR was recovered from a man aged 50 to 60 who received an inactivated influenza vaccine. The source was PBMCs from blood, collected 14 to 15 days before vaccination. The rearrangement joins TRBV5-1 to TRBJ2-5; D uncertain. CDR3 sequence reads: CASSSDNQETQYF. The CDR3 bases are TGCGCCAGCAGCAGCGACAACCAAGAGACCCAGTACTTC.